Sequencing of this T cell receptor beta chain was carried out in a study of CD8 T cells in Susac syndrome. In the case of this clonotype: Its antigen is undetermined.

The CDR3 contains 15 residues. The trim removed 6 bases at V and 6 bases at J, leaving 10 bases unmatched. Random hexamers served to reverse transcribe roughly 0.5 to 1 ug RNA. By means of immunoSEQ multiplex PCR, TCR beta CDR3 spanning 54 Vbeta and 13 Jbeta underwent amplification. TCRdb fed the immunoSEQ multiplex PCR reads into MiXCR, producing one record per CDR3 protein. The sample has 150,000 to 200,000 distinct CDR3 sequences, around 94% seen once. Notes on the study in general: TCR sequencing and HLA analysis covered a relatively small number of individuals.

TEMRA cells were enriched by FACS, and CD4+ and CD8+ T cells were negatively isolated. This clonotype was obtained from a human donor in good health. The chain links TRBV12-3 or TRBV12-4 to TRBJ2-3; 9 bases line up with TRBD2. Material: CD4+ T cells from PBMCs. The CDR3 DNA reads TGTGCCAGCAGCTTTAGCGGGGGCGCCCCCGATACGCAGTATTTT. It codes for CASSFSGGAPDTQYF.